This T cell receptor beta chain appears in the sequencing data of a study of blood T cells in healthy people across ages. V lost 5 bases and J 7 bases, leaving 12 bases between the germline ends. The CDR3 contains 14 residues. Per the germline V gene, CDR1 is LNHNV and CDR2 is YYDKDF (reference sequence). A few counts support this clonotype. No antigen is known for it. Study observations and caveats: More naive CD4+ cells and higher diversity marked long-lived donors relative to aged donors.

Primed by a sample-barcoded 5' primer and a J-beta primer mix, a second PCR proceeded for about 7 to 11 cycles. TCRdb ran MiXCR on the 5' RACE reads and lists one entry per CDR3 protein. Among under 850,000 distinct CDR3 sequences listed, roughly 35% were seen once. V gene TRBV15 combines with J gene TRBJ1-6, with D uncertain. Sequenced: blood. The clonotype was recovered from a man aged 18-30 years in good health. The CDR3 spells CATSGVARNSPLHF. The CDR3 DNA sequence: TGTGCCACCAGCGGGGTCGCCAGGAATTCACCCCTCCACTTT.